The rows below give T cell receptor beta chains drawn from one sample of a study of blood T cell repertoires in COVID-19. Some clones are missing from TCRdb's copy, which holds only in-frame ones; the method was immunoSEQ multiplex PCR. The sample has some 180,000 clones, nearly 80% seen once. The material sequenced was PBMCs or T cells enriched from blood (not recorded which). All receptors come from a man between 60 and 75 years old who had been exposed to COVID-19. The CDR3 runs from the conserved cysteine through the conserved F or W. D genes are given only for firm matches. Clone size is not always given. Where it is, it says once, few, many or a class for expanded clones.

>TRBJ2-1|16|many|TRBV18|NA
TGTGCCAGCTCACCATCACAGACTAGCTCCTACAATGAGCAGTTCTTC
CASSPSQTSSYNEQFF
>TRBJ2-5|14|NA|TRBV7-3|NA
TGTGCCAGCAGCTTAGGGTCTCTCGGGGAGACCCAGTACTTC
CASSLGSLGETQYF
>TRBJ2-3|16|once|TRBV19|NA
TGTGCCAGTAGTCTTCAGTTTACAGGGATAACAGATACGCAGTATTTT
CASSLQFTGITDTQYF
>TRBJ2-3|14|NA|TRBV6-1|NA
TGTGCCAGCAGTGAAGTCGGCAGGGCAGATACGCAGTATTTT
CASSEVGRADTQYF
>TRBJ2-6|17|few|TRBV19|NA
TGTGCCAGTAGTCCCCGAGGAGCTGGCTCTGGGGCCAACGTCCTGACTTTC
CASSPRGAGSGANVLTF
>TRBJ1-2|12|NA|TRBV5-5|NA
TGTGCCAGCAGCTCGAGTAACTATGGCTACACCTTC
CASSSSNYGYTF
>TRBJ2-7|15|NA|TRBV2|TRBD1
TGTGCCAGCAGTGAAGCTCAAGGGACAGGGTACGAGCAGTACTTC
CASSEAQGTGYEQYF
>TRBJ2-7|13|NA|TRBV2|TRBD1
TGTGCCAGCAGGATAGGGGGCACGGACGAGCAGTACTTC
CASRIGGTDEQYF
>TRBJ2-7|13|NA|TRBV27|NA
TGTGCCAGCAGGAATACTGCTACCTACGAGCAGTACTTC
CASRNTATYEQYF
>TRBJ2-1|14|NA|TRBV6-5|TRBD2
TGTGCCAGCCTTCGGGCGGCGGGGGGACGTGAGCAGTTCTTC
CASLRAAGGREQFF
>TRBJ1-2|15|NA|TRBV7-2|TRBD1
TGTGTCAGCAGCTCCTTGACAGGGTGGGGCTATGGCTACACCTTC
CVSSSLTGWGYGYTF
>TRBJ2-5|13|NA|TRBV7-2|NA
TGTGCCAGCAGCTTAGGGGGCCTATGGACCCAGTACTTC
CASSLGGLWTQYF